Listed here are 18 T cell receptor beta chains from one sample, sequenced in a study of regulatory T cells in long-lasting Graves disease. The time point was: newly diagnosed GD, antithyroid drugs for less than 3 months. Generation of the TCR library employed RNA extracted from PBMCs. Researchers made TCR beta libraries by using iRepertoire HTBI primers and running Arm-PCR on CDR3 regions. TCRdb reprocessed the multiplex PCR reads via MiXCR and lists one record per CDR3 protein. The sample records a few hundred thousand distinct CDR3 sequences, 13% to 15% being singletons. These data also featured in a second study, about T cells in Graves' hyperthyroidism and ophthalmopathy.

The sequencing here drew on peripheral blood mononuclear cells (PBMCs), taken at new diagnosis, from a patient treated with antithyroid drugs. These receptors all stem from a woman aged 50 to 60 with Graves disease.

This clonotype was found a few times. The chain recombines TRBV3-1 with TRBJ1-4, with no clear D. The germline gives CDR1 LGHDT, CDR2 YNNKEL (reference sequence). Trimming took off 1 base at V and 4 bases at J, with 7 bases between the two ends. This CDR3 has 14 amino acids. DNA for the CDR3: TGTGCCAGCAGCCAAGTAGGAATTAATGAAAAACTGTTTTTT. Residues: CASSQVGINEKLFF.

This clonotype has ten or more counts. The V and J genes are TRBV5-1 and TRBJ2-1, with a tentative D call TRBD2 (5 bases). V gave up 0 bases and J gave up 4 bases, with 14 bases separating them. The CDR3 covers 16 residues. Per the germline V gene, CDR1 is SGHRS and CDR2 is YFSETQ. CDR3 sequence: CASSLARAAPYNEQFF. CDR3 nucleotides: TGCGCCAGCAGCTTGGCCAGAGCGGCTCCTTACAATGAGCAGTTCTTC.

This clonotype was observed a handful of times. The chain couples TRBV7-2 to TRBJ1-6; D possibly corresponds to TRBD1 (6 bases). The ends were cut back, 3 bases at V and 4 bases at J, with 10 bases in the middle. Germline values: CDR1 SGHTA, CDR2 FQGNSA. The CDR3 has 15 residues. For the CDR3, the DNA is TGTGCCAGCAGCTTGCTAGGGGGATATAATTCACCCCTCCACTTT. Its protein product is CASSLLGGYNSPLHF.

The chain has TRBV6-1 and TRBJ2-1; 12 nucleotides match TRBD2. In germline, CDR1 is MNHNS, CDR2 SASEGT. V lost 4 bases, J lost 3 bases, and 7 bases stayed unmatched. This CDR3 is built from 17 residues. CDR3 region: CASSGTSGITVYNEQFF. In nucleotides, the CDR3 is TGTGCCAGCAGTGGGACTAGCGGGATTACCGTCTACAATGAGCAGTTCTTC.

This clonotype was counted many times. This chain uses TRBV7-9 with TRBJ2-2; 8 nucleotides match TRBD2. The CDR3 has 16 amino acids. The ends lost 1 base at V and 5 bases at J; junction bases unmatched: 6. In germline, CDR1 is SEHNR, CDR2 FQNEAQ (reference sequence). CDR3 in DNA: TGTGCCAGCAGCTTAGTCGCTAGCGGGCAAACCGGGGAGCTGTTTTTT. It specifies CASSLVASGQTGELFF.

This clonotype was observed many times. V and J are TRBV7-9 and TRBJ2-7, with D unclear. Germline loops: CDR1 SEHNR, CDR2 FQNEAQ (reference sequence). The length of the CDR3 is 15 residues. The V and J ends lost 2 bases and 3 bases respectively, with 14 bases between them. CDR3: CASSLNNKPFYEQYF. The CDR3 coding sequence is TGTGCCAGCAGCTTAAACAACAAGCCTTTCTACGAGCAGTACTTC.

This clonotype has a count of ten or more. This sequence joins TRBV20-1 and TRBJ2-1; 11 bases are shared with TRBD2. The CDR3 extends over 14 amino acids. CDR1 and CDR2 (germline): DFQATT, SNEGSKA (reference sequence). The V segment lost 5 bases and the J segment 9 bases; nucleotides outside the gene matches: 9. The chain's CDR3 is CSAGGLAGRGEQFF. The CDR3 bases are TGCAGTGCTGGCGGACTAGCGGGTAGGGGTGAGCAGTTCTTC.

This clonotype was detected a few times. This rearrangement joins TRBV7-6 to TRBJ2-1; the match to TRBD2 covers 12 bases. Germline lookup yields CDR1 SGHVS and CDR2 FNYEAQ. V was pared by 4 bases and J by 0 bases, with 7 bases of the junction left unmatched. CDR3 length: 18 residues. The CDR3 sequence is CASSSLAGGWSSYNEQFF. In nucleotides, the CDR3 is TGTGCCAGCAGCTCACTAGCGGGAGGTTGGAGCTCCTACAATGAGCAGTTCTTC.

This clonotype was seen many times. This rearrangement joins TRBV28 to TRBJ2-2, with D possibly TRBD2 on 6 matching bases. Trimming left V 2 bases short and J 6 bases short, with 16 bases between. The germline gives CDR1 MDHEN, CDR2 SYDVKM. The CDR3 spans 16 residues. This CDR3 is CASSLGPGEVSGELFF. The CDR3 bases are TGTGCCAGCAGTTTAGGACCGGGAGAAGTCTCCGGGGAGCTGTTTTTT.

This clonotype was counted at least ten times. The V and J genes are TRBV11-2 and TRBJ2-5; D possibly matches TRBD1 or TRBD2 (6 bases each). The V and J ends lost 5 bases and 2 bases respectively, with 21 bases between them. Germline V gene sequence: CDR1 SGHAT, CDR2 FQNNGV. This CDR3 region has 17 residues. The CDR3 sequence: CASSPRAWGARQETQYF. The CDR3 region has the DNA TGTGCCAGCAGCCCCCGGGCCTGGGGGGCCCGACAAGAGACCCAGTACTTC. Using reference TRBV11-2 and TRBJ2-5 for the parts outside the CDR3, the full variable domain is EAGVAQSPRYKIIEKRQSVAFWCNPISGHATLYWYQQILGQGPKLLIQFQNNGVVDDSQLPKDRFSAERLKGVDSTLKIQPAKLEDSAVYLCASSPRAWGARQETQYFGPGTRLLVL.

The table lists this clonotype with many counts. V and J are TRBV28 and TRBJ2-3; the D gene could be TRBD1 or TRBD2 (5 bases each). Per germline, CDR1 MDHEN and CDR2 SYDVKM. This CDR3 comprises 15 residues. V lost 2 bases and J lost 1, with 10 bases in between. CDR3 residues: CASSLAGAGTDTQYF. The CDR3 DNA sequence: TGTGCCAGCAGTTTAGCCGGGGCCGGCACAGATACGCAGTATTTT.

This clonotype has more than one count but fewer than ten. The chain is built from TRBV3-1 and TRBJ2-2; 9 bases are a match to TRBD1. Per germline, CDR1 LGHDT and CDR2 YNNKEL (reference sequence). V dropped 5 bases and J dropped 4; count of bases not matched to a gene: 2. The CDR3 consists of 14 residues. The CDR3 sequence: CASSWDRATGELFF. CDR3 bases: TGTGCCAGCAGCTGGGACAGGGCCACCGGGGAGCTGTTTTTT.

This clonotype was seen more than once but under ten times. The gene calls are TRBV6-1 and TRBJ2-1, with 14 positions matching TRBD2. The DNA end is more similar to TRBJ2-5, so the J call may be wrong. Germline V CDR1 and CDR2: MNHNS, SASEGT. The CDR3 sequence is 16 residues long. The CDR3 DNA is TGTGCCAGCAGCCTGGGACTAGCGGGAGCGGTGGAGACCCAGTACTTC. This codes for CASSLGLAGAVETQYF.

This clonotype has at least ten counts. The CDR3 nucleotides are TGTGCCAGCAGTTTATCTCCAGGGCAAGAGACCCAGTACTTC. This translates into CASSLSPGQETQYF. The J gene is TRBJ2-5, the V gene TRBV28; D is possibly TRBD1 (5 bases). Germline-derived CDR1 and CDR2 are MDHEN and SYDVKM. The CDR3 runs to 14 residues. V lost 1 base, J lost 2 bases, and 8 bases lay in between. Full variable domain (outside the CDR3, taken from reference TRBV28 and TRBJ2-5): DVKVTQSSRYLVKRTGEKVFLECVQDMDHENMFWYRQDPGLGLRLIYFSYDVKMKEKGDIPEGYSVSREKKERFSLILESASTNQTSMYLCASSLSPGQETQYFGPGTRLLVL.

This clonotype appeared many times. The V gene is TRBV27, the J gene TRBJ2-7; 11 bases agree with TRBD1. CDR3 length equals 15 residues. The germline CDR1 and CDR2 sequences are MNHEY and SMNVEV (reference sequence). Unmatched junction bases numbered 5, after V lost 5 bases and J lost 2 bases. CDR3 loop: CASSPGTGGAYEQYF. The DNA of the CDR3 is TGTGCCAGCAGTCCGGGGACAGGGGGGGCCTACGAGCAGTACTTC.

On this clonotype: This may arise from a read error, as a much more abundant clone is one base away. The chain combines TRBV10-3 with TRBJ1-3; D not resolved. CDR3 length: 16 amino acids. The germline CDR1 and CDR2 sequences are ENHRY and SYGVKD. The CDR3 DNA reads TGTGCCATCAGTGGAGGTGGGGTGCTATCTGGAAACACCACATATTTT. It translates to CAISGGGVLSGNTTYF.

This clonotype was counted at least ten times. Since a much larger clone is just one base distant, this may be a read error. The V gene is TRBV7-2, the J gene TRBJ2-1; unclear D gene. There are 15 residues in the CDR3. Germline values: CDR1 SGHTA, CDR2 FQGNSA. V gave up 0 bases and J gave up 0 bases, with 6 bases separating them. CDR3 sequence reads: CASSLARSSYNEQFF. The CDR3 region has the DNA TGTGCCAGCAGCTTAGCGCGGAGCTCCTACAATGAGCAGTTCTTC.

This clonotype was counted a few times. V usage is TRBV5-1 and J usage is TRBJ2-5, with 8 bases that match TRBD1. This CDR3 comprises 15 residues. Germline lookup yields CDR1 SGHRS and CDR2 YFSETQ. V was pared by 4 bases and J by 5 bases, with 10 bases of the junction left unmatched. The CDR3 reads CASSILGQGGETQYF. The CDR3 nucleotides are TGCGCCAGCAGCATCCTCGGACAGGGAGGCGAGACCCAGTACTTC.